This section outlines one T cell receptor (beta chain) sequence together with its context. Its cognate antigen has yet to be identified. One base away there is no much larger clone; base qualities are not given. V and J are truncated by 4 bases and 5 bases respectively, leaving an intervening sequence of 15 bases. From its cysteine to its phenylalanine, the CDR3 spans 15 amino acids. This entry keeps only the CDR3 DNA: 45 bases, framed from base 1. According to the germline V gene, CDR1 reads SGDLS and CDR2 reads YYNGEE. In the prospective study, participants were roughly 18 to 100 years old, resided in under 30 geographic areas of the United States, and were enrolled through a virtual design. Cohort assignment in the prospective study relied on participant-reported clinical history from a screening survey and a study questionnaire. Each participant in the prospective study had whole blood, serum and a nasopharyngeal or oropharyngeal swab collected by mobile phlebotomists. Participants in the prospective study had the option to provide additional blood draws and questionnaires over an approximately 2-month period. Blood samples from the prospective study were shipped frozen or at room temperature prior to DNA extraction.

TCRbeta CDR3 regions were amplified from genomic DNA using the immunoSEQ Assay, a bias-controlled multiplex PCR. The source study handled its data this way. The number of nucleated cells in each sample was estimated by amplification of reference gene primers within the assay. To quantify the absolute abundance of each unique TCRbeta CDR3 rearrangement, sequence reads were collapsed and filtered. For each sample, productive Simpson clonality was calculated as the square root of Simpson's diversity index across productive rearrangements. What TCRdb holds here is the immuneACCESS table cut down to in-frame rearrangements. Part of the clones is not present; checked against another copy, under half of the missing clones reflect an unresolved V gene, and the others are unexplained. V and J calls and clone size come straight from that table; D and trimming were deduced from the DNA. The sample table holds around 130,000 clones, of which around four fifths were seen once. In total, the top ten clones hold about 3.4% of the sample.

These data originate in a study of blood T cell repertoires in COVID-19 (dated by TCRdb to about 2020). At the level of the whole study: Samples covering the acute and convalescent phases of COVID-19 were provided by collaborators in the United States, Italy and Spain. The prospective study material was composed of cDNA or gDNA derived from T cells, B-cell-depleted T cells, or PBMCs. Subjects who had been exposed to COVID-19, were actively infected with it, or had recovered from it provided the deeply sampled blood TCRbeta repertoires that made up the dataset. A freely available public database, intended as a resource for researchers studying the immune response to SARS-CoV-2, is where the repertoires were released. The samples were drawn from two sources: the first 160 participants of the ongoing ImmuneRACE study, and over 950 subjects contributed by 6 global collaborators. A de-identified subject ID, COVID-19 status, age in years and sex were almost always included in the sample metadata. Where HLA class I and class II types were available, the types were taken from metadata supplied by the sample provider, not from assay-based typing. Study-level results and caveats: The amount of clinical and demographic metadata varied by source and participant and was provided uncurated.

The sequence is built from TRBV9 and TRBJ1-4; a tentative D call is TRBD1 (5 bases match). The TCR originated in a woman in her fifties or sixties with acute COVID-19. The sequenced sample consisted of PBMCs or T cells enriched from blood (not recorded which). The bases read TGTGCCAGCAGCCTAAATCCGGGGGTGAATGAAAAACTGTTTTTT. Translated, this gives CASSLNPGVNEKLFF.